Listed below are T cell receptor beta chains from one sample, sequenced in a study of blood T cell repertoires in COVID-19. Produced via immunoSEQ multiplex PCR; TCRdb's table is partial and in-frame only. The sample has 150,000 to 180,000 clones; roughly 80% are singletons. Sequenced input: peripheral blood. The receptors were sampled from a woman aged 55-69 years with COVID-19, enrolled during active disease. CDR3s include the opening cysteine and the closing phenylalanine or tryptophan. Only some rows state a clone size, as once, few, many or a class for expanded clones.

size	V	J	CDR3
NA	TRBV11-2	TRBJ1-1	CASSLDGVGGTGPNTEAFF
NA	TRBV5-1	TRBJ1-2	CASDRDGNYGYTF
NA	TRBV5-6	TRBJ1-1	CASSLTGGETEAFF
NA	TRBV10-2	TRBJ2-4	CASRGTSGAKNIQYF
NA	TRBV29-1	TRBJ2-7	CSVEYGVSYEQYF
NA	TRBV15	TRBJ2-6	CATSFPGVPSGANVLTF
few	TRBV4-2	TRBJ2-7	CASSLGWQAVNSYEQYF
NA	TRBV3-1/TRBV3-2	TRBJ1-5	CASSQETGQPQHF
few	TRBV19	TRBJ1-1	CASSIGSGAFTEAFF
NA	TRBV7-3	TRBJ2-6	CASSFGGQLTPSGANVLTF
NA	TRBV5-1	TRBJ1-1	CASSPSGDTEAFF
NA	TRBV5-5	TRBJ2-5	CASSGSPRNQETQYF
NA	TRBV10-1	TRBJ2-7	CASSESGQPYEQYF
NA	TRBV7-8	TRBJ2-2	CASSLALRENTGELFF
NA	TRBV3-1/TRBV3-2	TRBJ2-2	CASSSSGGASGELFF
NA	TRBV24-1	TRBJ1-4	CATSDSGTALNEKLFF
NA	TRBV10-3	TRBJ2-5	CAISGGKETQYF
NA	TRBV5-1	TRBJ2-2	CASSFGQGIFGELFF
NA	TRBV3-1/TRBV3-2	TRBJ1-2	CASSQDWAGQDYTF
NA	TRBV6-6	TRBJ1-1	CASSLGGTANTEAFF
once	TRBV29-1	TRBJ2-1	CSVDRTGSSEQFF
NA	TRBV30	TRBJ2-1	CAWTLAGFEQFF